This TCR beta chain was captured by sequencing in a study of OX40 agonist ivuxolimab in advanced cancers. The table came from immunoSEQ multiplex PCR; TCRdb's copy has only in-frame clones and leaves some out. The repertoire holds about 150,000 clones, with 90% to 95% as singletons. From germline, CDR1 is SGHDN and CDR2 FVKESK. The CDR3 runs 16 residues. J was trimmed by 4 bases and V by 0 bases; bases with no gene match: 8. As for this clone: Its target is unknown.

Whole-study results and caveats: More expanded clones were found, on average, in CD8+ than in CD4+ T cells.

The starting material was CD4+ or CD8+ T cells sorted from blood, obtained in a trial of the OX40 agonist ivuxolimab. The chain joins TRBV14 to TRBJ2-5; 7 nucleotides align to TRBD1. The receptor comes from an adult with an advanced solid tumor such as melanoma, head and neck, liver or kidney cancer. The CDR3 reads CASSQDRYRGRETQYF. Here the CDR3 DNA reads TGTGCCAGCAGCCAAGATAGGTACAGGGGACGAGAGACCCAGTACTTC.